The 9 T cell receptor beta chains in this list originate from one sample, sequenced in a study of cytomegalovirus exposure and HLA in healthy donors. PCR amplification relied on 60 Vbeta primers (plus 13 Jbeta primers). Sequenced by immunoSEQ multiplex PCR; TCRdb stores in-frame clones only, minus some. The sample records roughly 100,000 clones, around four fifths being singletons. The sample was PBMCs. These receptors were obtained from a middle-aged man in good health and CMV-seronegative.

CDR3 residues: CASSPDSGGLPRETQYF. Here the CDR3 DNA reads TGTGCCAGCAGCCCCGATAGCGGGGGGCTCCCAAGGGAGACCCAGTACTTC. The chain carries TRBV9 and TRBJ2-5, with 10 bases matching TRBD2. In germline, CDR1 is SGDLS, CDR2 YYNGEE. The CDR3 consists of 17 residues. Unmatched junction bases numbered 14, after V lost 4 bases and J lost 5 bases. The whole variable domain, remainder taken from reference TRBV9 and TRBJ2-5, is DSGVTQTPKHLITATGQRVTLRCSPRSGDLSVYWYQQSLDQGLQFLIQYYNGEERAKGNILERFSAQQFPDLHSELNLSSLELGDSALYFCASSPDSGGLPRETQYFGPGTRLLVL.

This chain links TRBV7-3 with TRBJ2-1, with TRBD2 identical over 13 bases. There are 17 residues in the CDR3. Trimming cost V 0 bases and J 6 bases; bases outside gene matches: 5. From germline, CDR1 is SGHTA and CDR2 FQGTGA. This chain's CDR3 is CASSLTFTSGGVNEQFF. The DNA of the CDR3 is TGTGCCAGCAGCTTAACGTTCACTAGCGGGGGGGTCAATGAGCAGTTCTTC.

The CDR3 loop reads CASSDRETQYF. Written as DNA, the CDR3 is TGTGCCAGCAGTGACAGAGAGACCCAGTACTTC. The chain uses TRBV6-1 and TRBJ2-5; D unclear. Germline V gene sequence: CDR1 MNHNS, CDR2 SASEGT. The length of the CDR3 is 11 residues. Trimming removed 3 bases at V and 4 bases at J, with 3 bases between.

This clone appeared a single time. The rearrangement uses TRBV2 and TRBJ1-1, with 8 bases fitting TRBD1. The CDR3 spans 14 residues. Germline V CDR1 and CDR2: SNHLY, FYNNEI. With V trimmed by 6 bases and J by 5 bases, 8 bases remained unmatched. The CDR3 region is CASSYTGGETEAFF. The DNA of the CDR3 is TGTGCCAGCAGCTACACAGGGGGAGAGACTGAAGCTTTCTTT.

This rearrangement joins TRBV29-1 to TRBJ2-3, with D perhaps TRBD1 (5 bases). The V end was cut by 4 bases, the J end by 1 base, with 9 bases between. The length of the CDR3 is 13 residues. CDR1 and CDR2 from the germline V gene are SQVTM and ANQGSEA. The CDR3 DNA is TGCAGCGTTGCCAGGGATGGCACAGATACGCAGTATTTT. This gives the protein CSVARDGTDTQYF.

This chain links TRBV7-9 with TRBJ2-1; 11 bases are a match to TRBD2. This CDR3 comprises 15 residues. Germline trimming cut 0 bases from V and 8 bases from J; bases unmatched to any gene: 3. Germline CDR1 and CDR2: SEHNR and FQNEAQ (reference sequence). Here the CDR3 reads CASSLASGGADEQFF. The CDR3 bases are TGTGCCAGCAGCTTAGCTAGCGGGGGGGCTGATGAGCAGTTCTTC.

This chain links TRBV30 with TRBJ1-4, with D perhaps TRBD1 (5 bases). The CDR3 covers 18 residues. V was clipped by 0 bases and J by 0 bases, with 17 bases between them. CDR1 is GTSNPN, CDR2 SVGIG, per germline (reference sequence). The CDR3 protein is CAWSVRAGWPATNEKLFF. The CDR3 DNA follows: TGTGCCTGGAGTGTAAGGGCAGGGTGGCCTGCAACTAATGAAAAACTGTTTTTT.

This clone was seen only a few times. This rearrangement joins TRBV6-4 to TRBJ2-5; D perhaps matches TRBD2 (6 bases). CDR1 and CDR2 from the germline V gene are MRHNA and SNTAGT. The CDR3 has 14 residues. The germline V and J ends were trimmed by 4 bases and 5 bases, with 14 bases remaining between them. CDR3 nucleotide sequence: TGTGCCAGCAGTGCCGGGACTGGGGAGGAGACCCAGTACTTC. Amino acid sequence: CASSAGTGEETQYF.

The V and J genes are TRBV4-1 and TRBJ2-3; maybe TRBD2 (6 bases). Germline V CDR1 and CDR2: MGHRA, YSYEKL. CDR3 length: 16 amino acids. Trimming took 4 bases from V and 2 from J, leaving 16 bases between them. DNA of the CDR3: TGCGCCAGCAGCCCCTTGGGGAGGACAAACACAGATACGCAGTATTTT. It translates to CASSPLGRTNTDTQYF.